These T cell receptor beta chains were read from a single sample in a study of blood T cell repertoires in COVID-19. TCRdb's table, derived via immunoSEQ multiplex PCR, lists solely in-frame clones and lacks some. The sample has about 140,000 clones, around 89% seen once. What was sequenced was peripheral blood. These receptors came from a woman at least 80 years old with acute or convalescent COVID-19. Each CDR3 is given with its conserved first and last residue. D genes are given only for firm matches. Clone sizes are given selectively: once, few, many, or a class where the clone is expanded.

d_call,v_call,j_call,clone_size,cdr3_nt,cdr3_aa
.,TRBV4-1,TRBJ2-2,.,TGCGCCAGCAGCCACAACAAGAACACCGGGGAGCTGTTTTTT,CASSHNKNTGELFF
.,TRBV7-8,TRBJ1-1,.,TGTGCCAGCAGCTTAGTCAAATCCACTGAAGCTTTCTTT,CASSLVKSTEAFF
TRBD1,TRBV19,TRBJ1-2,.,TGTGCCAGTAGTTACCGGGACAGGGGGCTTAATAACTATGGCTACACCTTC,CASSYRDRGLNNYGYTF
TRBD2,TRBV7-9,TRBJ2-1,.,TGTGCCAGCAGATATACTAGCGGGGGGTTCATAAGCTACAATGAGCAGTTCTTC,CASRYTSGGFISYNEQFF
TRBD1,TRBV27,TRBJ1-1,.,TGTGCCAGCAGTTCCTATCCGGGACAGGGGGGCACTGAAGCTTTCTTT,CASSSYPGQGGTEAFF
.,TRBV3-1/TRBV3-2,TRBJ1-1,.,TGTGCCAGCAGCCAGGACAGCTTAAACACTGAAGCTTTCTTT,CASSQDSLNTEAFF
.,TRBV5-4,TRBJ2-5,.,TGTGCCAGCAGCTTGTCTGGGGCCTCTCAGGAGACCCAGTACTTC,CASSLSGASQETQYF
TRBD2,TRBV27,TRBJ2-5,many,TGTGCCAGCAGTTCCTCGACTAGCGGGGGGGCCTGGGAGACCCAGTACTTC,CASSSSTSGGAWETQYF
TRBD1,TRBV5-1,TRBJ2-7,.,TGCGCCAGCAGCAGCACCAGGGGGTACTCCTACGAGCAGTACTTC,CASSSTRGYSYEQYF
.,TRBV7-2,TRBJ2-2,.,TGTGCCAGCAGCTTAAACCCGACTAGGGTGGCCGGGGAGCTGTTTTTT,CASSLNPTRVAGELFF
.,TRBV6-2/TRBV6-3,TRBJ2-6,.,TGTGCCAGCAGTTTATGGAGGGGAGCCAACGTCCTGACTTTC,CASSLWRGANVLTF
.,TRBV21-1,TRBJ2-5,.,TGTGCCAGCAGCAAAACGGAGGTAGGACTAGCGGGGGAAGAGACCCAGTACTTC,CASSKTEVGLAGEETQYF
TRBD1,TRBV11-2,TRBJ1-1,.,TGTGCCAGCAGCGCCCGGACAGGGGGTGTATTTGCTGAAGCTTTCTTT,CASSARTGGVFAEAFF
TRBD1,TRBV5-1,TRBJ1-5,.,TGCGCCAGCAGCTTGGATGGGTCAGGGGGAGGTCAGCCCCAGCATTTT,CASSLDGSGGGQPQHF
.,TRBV7-3,TRBJ2-3,.,TGTGCCAGCAGTTTAAGCAGTACAGATACGCAGTATTTT,CASSLSSTDTQYF
.,TRBV2,TRBJ1-5,.,TGTGCCAGCACTAACAGGGCCCTCGGTCAGCCCCAGCATTTT,CASTNRALGQPQHF
.,TRBV9,TRBJ1-6,.,TGTGCCAGCAGCGCCCATGCATCAGGGCTTTTGGGCTATAATTCACCCCTCCACTTT,CASSAHASGLLGYNSPLHF
TRBD1,TRBV18,TRBJ1-6,.,TGTGCCAGCTCACCCTTTAGACAGGGGGCAACTGGGGATTCACCCCTCCACTTT,CASSPFRQGATGDSPLHF
TRBD1,TRBV27,TRBJ2-7,.,TGTGCCAGCCAGGGGGCGAACCACGAGCAGTACTTC,CASQGANHEQYF
TRBD1,TRBV5-1,TRBJ2-1,.,TGCGCCAGCAGCCTGGGACAGTACAATGAGCAGTTCTTC,CASSLGQYNEQFF
.,TRBV4-3,TRBJ1-6,few,TGCGCCAGCAGCCAAGATCGGGGGGGCGCGTATAATTCACCCCTCCACTTT,CASSQDRGGAYNSPLHF
TRBD1,TRBV7-3,TRBJ1-1,.,TGTGCCAGCAGCTCTCAGGGGGATAACACTGAAGCTTTCTTT,CASSSQGDNTEAFF
TRBD2,TRBV7-9,TRBJ2-3,.,TGTGCCAGCAGTAAAACTAGCGGGGGTTCCATTAACGGGGATACGCAGTATTTT,CASSKTSGGSINGDTQYF
.,TRBV18,TRBJ2-5,.,TGTGCCAGCTCACGGGACTTACAAGAGACCCAGTACTTC,CASSRDLQETQYF
.,TRBV7-2,TRBJ2-6,.,TGTGCCAGCAGCCTGGACTCCTCTGGGGCCAACGTCCTGACTTTC,CASSLDSSGANVLTF
TRBD1,TRBV7-2,TRBJ1-3,.,TGTGCCAGCAGCAGCAGGGGGCCGTCCTCTGGAAACACCATATATTTT,CASSSRGPSSGNTIYF
TRBD1,TRBV24-1,TRBJ2-1,.,TGTGCCACCAGTGATAGGACAGGGAGCGATGAGCAGTTCTTC,CATSDRTGSDEQFF
.,TRBV7-2,TRBJ1-4,.,TGTGCCAGCAGCTTAGTAGCTAATGAAAAACTGTTTTTT,CASSLVANEKLFF
.,TRBV7-2,TRBJ1-4,.,TGTGCCAGCAGCTCCTCCTCTGCTCGGGGATACGGAAAACTGTTTTTT,CASSSSSARGYGKLFF
TRBD1,TRBV7-9,TRBJ1-1,.,TGTGCCAGCAGCCGGGGACAGGGGGTCCTTAACACTGAAGCTTTCTTT,CASSRGQGVLNTEAFF
TRBD1,TRBV19,TRBJ1-2,.,TGTGCCAGTAGTGGAACAGGGGGCGTCAACTATGGCTACACCTTC,CASSGTGGVNYGYTF
.,TRBV30,TRBJ1-5,.,TGTGCCTGGAGTGTACTTGCGGATAGCAATCAGCCCCAGCATTTT,CAWSVLADSNQPQHF
TRBD1,TRBV6-5,TRBJ2-7,once,TGTGCCAGCGGACAGGTCTACGAGCAGTACTTC,CASGQVYEQYF
.,TRBV19,TRBJ2-1,.,TGTGCCAGTAGTATACAGGCGAGCTCCTACAATGAGCAGTTCTTC,CASSIQASSYNEQFF
.,TRBV18,TRBJ2-2,.,TGTGCCAGCTCACCACAGAGGAAGACCGGGGAGCTGTTTTTT,CASSPQRKTGELFF
.,TRBV7-9,TRBJ1-2,.,TGTGCCAGCAGCCCAACAGGGATTAACTATGGCTACACCTTC,CASSPTGINYGYTF
TRBD1,TRBV3-1/TRBV3-2,TRBJ1-1,.,TGTGCCAGCAGCCAGGGGACAGGGTCGGGGGGCACTGAAGCTTTCTTT,CASSQGTGSGGTEAFF
TRBD1,TRBV24-1,TRBJ2-2,.,TGTGCCACCAGTGATCCCGGGACAGGGGACACCGGGGAGCTGTTTTTT,CATSDPGTGDTGELFF
.,TRBV7-3,TRBJ2-1,.,TGTGCCAGCAGCTTAACGGTCAGGGCGGAGCAGTTCTTC,CASSLTVRAEQFF
.,TRBV7-8,TRBJ2-2,.,TGTGCCAGCAGCCACAGGGCGGGGGAGCTGTTTTTT,CASSHRAGELFF
.,TRBV2,TRBJ1-3,.,TGTGCCAGCAGTGAATTGAGCTCTGGAAACACCATATATTTT,CASSELSSGNTIYF
TRBD2,TRBV10-1,TRBJ2-2,few,TGCGCCAGCAGCAAGCGGGGGGGCACCGGGGAGCTGTTTTTT,CASSKRGGTGELFF
TRBD1,TRBV5-4,TRBJ1-2,.,TGTGCCAGCAGCAGACAGGGAAAGTCGGATGGCTACACCTTC,CASSRQGKSDGYTF
.,TRBV2,TRBJ1-3,.,TGTGCCAGCAGTGACTCAGGGGCTGGAAACACCATATATTTT,CASSDSGAGNTIYF
.,TRBV18,TRBJ1-6,few,TGTGCCAGCTCACTTTCAGGGGCTCTGAATTCACCCCTCCACTTT,CASSLSGALNSPLHF
.,TRBV2,TRBJ1-4,once,TGTGCCAGCAGTGAAGATGAGGCGTGGGGGGGGTCGCTGTTTTTT,CASSEDEAWGGSLFF
TRBD1,TRBV6-6,TRBJ1-2,.,TGTGCCAGCACCCCCCGCCGAGGGACAGGGAGTGGCTACACCTTC,CASTPRRGTGSGYTF
.,TRBV9,TRBJ1-2,.,TGTGCCAGCAGCGTAGATGTAAACTATGGCTACACCTTC,CASSVDVNYGYTF
TRBD1,TRBV27,TRBJ1-1,.,TGTGCCAGCAGTAAAGGGACAGGGGCTATGAACACTGAAGCTTTCTTT,CASSKGTGAMNTEAFF
TRBD2,TRBV2,TRBJ2-7,.,TGTGCCAGTTATCCGGGACTAGCGGTTTCTCCCTACGAGCAGTACTTC,CASYPGLAVSPYEQYF
.,TRBV19,TRBJ2-5,.,TGTGCCAGTAGTCAGCGAAGGGGTGCTGAGACCCAGTACTTC,CASSQRRGAETQYF
.,TRBV5-1,TRBJ2-5,.,TGCGCCAGCAGTCCAGGTCCCCAAGAGACCCAGTACTTC,CASSPGPQETQYF
TRBD1,TRBV4-3,TRBJ1-2,.,TGCGCCAGCAGTCATCAATTTGCGGGACAGGGGAAGGAAGGTGGCTACACCTTC,CASSHQFAGQGKEGGYTF
.,TRBV7-9,TRBJ2-7,.,TGTGCCAGCAGCTTAGCGCGGGGCGCGATGTACTTC,CASSLARGAMYF
.,TRBV5-1,TRBJ1-4,.,TGCGCCAGCAGCTCCGGGAACCCGGGTGAAAAACTGTTTTTT,CASSSGNPGEKLFF
.,TRBV27,TRBJ1-4,.,TGTGCCAGCAAAGGCGGGCTAGCAACTAATGAAAAACTGTTTTTT,CASKGGLATNEKLFF
.,TRBV19,TRBJ2-3,.,TGTGCCAGTAGTGCATTTGGAGGCACAGATACGCAGTATTTT,CASSAFGGTDTQYF
TRBD1,TRBV11-2,TRBJ2-3,.,TGTGCCAGCAGCTTGACAGGGGGCAGAGATACGCAGTATTTT,CASSLTGGRDTQYF
.,TRBV2,TRBJ1-2,once,TGTGCCAGCCAGCGAGAACCAAACTATGGCTACACCTTC,CASQREPNYGYTF